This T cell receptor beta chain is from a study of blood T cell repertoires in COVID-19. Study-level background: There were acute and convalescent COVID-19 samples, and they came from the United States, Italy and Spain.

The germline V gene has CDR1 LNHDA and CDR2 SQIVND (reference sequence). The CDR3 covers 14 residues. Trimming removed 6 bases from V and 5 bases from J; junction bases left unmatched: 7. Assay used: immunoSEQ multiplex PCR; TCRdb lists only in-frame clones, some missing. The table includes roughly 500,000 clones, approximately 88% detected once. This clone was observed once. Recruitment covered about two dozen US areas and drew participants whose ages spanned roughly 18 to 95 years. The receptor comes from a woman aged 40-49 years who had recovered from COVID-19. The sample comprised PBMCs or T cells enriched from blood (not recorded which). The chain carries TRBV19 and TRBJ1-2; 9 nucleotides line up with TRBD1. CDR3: CASRSGQGSYGYTF. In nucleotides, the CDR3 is TGTGCCAGTAGGAGCGGACAGGGGTCATATGGCTACACCTTC.